The entry below describes one T cell receptor (beta chain). Its antigen is unidentified. The CDR3 extends over 15 amino acids. J lost 5 bases, V lost 1 base, and 4 bases had no gene match. Looked up from germline, CDR1 is MNHNS and CDR2 is SASEGT. 60 Vbeta and 13 Jbeta primers were used in PCR. Per the authors' pipeline: The count from a later analysis was 60 million to 85 million unique TCR beta chains, about 9.9 million of them shared. Libraries were prepared by immunoSEQ multiplex PCR; TCRdb keeps only in-frame clonotypes and omits some of them. The V and J calls and clone size come from that table; D and trimming were worked out from the DNA. The profile covers roughly 170,000 clones, with approximately 82% appearing a single time and about 2.3% taken by the ten largest. The sample originates from a study of cytomegalovirus exposure and HLA in healthy donors. General study findings and limits: Among the CMV-associated chains, a few were confirmed in vitro as specific for CMV antigens.

Those who donated were healthy bone marrow donors. Material for sequencing was PBMCs. The TCR was taken from a woman aged 25 to 45 in good health and CMV-seronegative. The V gene is TRBV6-1, the J gene TRBJ2-7; TRBD2 agrees at 11 bases. The CDR3 DNA is TGTGCCAGCAGTGAAGAACTAGCGGGGGCCAACGAGCAGTACTTC. Protein sequence: CASSEELAGANEQYF.